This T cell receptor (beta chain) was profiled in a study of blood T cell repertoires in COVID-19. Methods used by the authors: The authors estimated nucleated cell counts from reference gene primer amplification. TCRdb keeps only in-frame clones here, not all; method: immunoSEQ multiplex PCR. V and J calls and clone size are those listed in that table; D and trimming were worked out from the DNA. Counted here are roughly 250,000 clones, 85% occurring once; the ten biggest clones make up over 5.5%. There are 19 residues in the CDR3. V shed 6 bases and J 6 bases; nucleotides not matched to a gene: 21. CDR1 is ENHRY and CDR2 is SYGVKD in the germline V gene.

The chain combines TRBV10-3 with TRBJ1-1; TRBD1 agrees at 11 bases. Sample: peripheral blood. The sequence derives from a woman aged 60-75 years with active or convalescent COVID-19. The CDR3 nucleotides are TGTGCCATCAGCAAGACTTTCGGACAGGGGGCGGGAGGCGTACCTGAAGCTTTCTTT. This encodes CAISKTFGQGAGGVPEAFF.